This TCR beta chain stems from a study of cytomegalovirus exposure and HLA in healthy donors. V lost 4 bases, J lost 0 bases, and 15 bases lay in between. Germline V gene lookup returns CDR1 SGHNT and CDR2 YYREEE (reference sequence). There are 16 residues in the CDR3. 13 Jbeta primers and 60 Vbeta primers were used for the PCR. TCRdb's table, derived via immunoSEQ multiplex PCR, lists solely in-frame clones and lacks some. The data show 150,000 to 200,000 clones, around 81% seen once. Comment on this clone: What it binds is not known.

General study findings and limits: When a later analysis compared HLA-associated TCR beta chains with equally common others, the HLA-associated chains turned out to be more clonally expanded and to have lower generation probabilities.

The sample consisted of PBMCs. This TCR was sampled from a woman aged 25-40 years in good health and CMV-seropositive. The chain uses TRBV5-4 and TRBJ2-3, with D tentatively TRBD2 (5 bases). This CDR3 is CASSLGKAVSTDTQYF. CDR3 DNA: TGTGCCAGCAGCCTCGGGAAGGCTGTGAGCACAGATACGCAGTATTTT.